The next 10 T cell receptor beta chains were all read from a single sample in a study of cytomegalovirus exposure and HLA in healthy donors. The method was immunoSEQ multiplex PCR; TCRdb's version includes in-frame clones alone and lacks a portion of them. Here the sample spans approximately 110,000 clones, about 88% being singletons. The sequenced sample was PBMCs. These receptors all come from a woman aged 18-30 years in good health and CMV-seronegative.

On this clone itself: Germline and junction disagree at one end, which may indicate a read error. This chain links TRBV7-2 with TRBJ1-2; 10 bases map to TRBD1. Germline CDR1 and CDR2: SGHTA and FQGNSA. The CDR3 contains 14 residues. Written as DNA, the CDR3 is TGTGCCAGCAGCATCCGGGACAGGGGTAATGGCAACACCTTC. The encoded protein is CASSIRDRGNGNTF.

The chain joins TRBV28 to TRBJ1-1, with a possible D match to TRBD1 (6 bases). CDR1 is MDHEN, CDR2 SYDVKM, per germline. V lost 5 bases and J 5 bases, leaving 15 bases between the germline ends. The length of the CDR3 is 14 residues. In DNA form, the CDR3 reads TGTGCCAGCAGTCCGGTGAGAGGGGGAACTGAAGCTTTCTTT. Residues: CASSPVRGGTEAFF.

This rearrangement joins TRBV6-5 to TRBJ1-4; 10 positions match TRBD1. The CDR3 sequence is 15 residues long. Germline-derived CDR1 and CDR2 are MNHEY and SVGAGI. Trimming at V came to 6 bases and at J to 8 bases, leaving 9 bases not matched to a gene. CDR3 loop: CASSTRQGALEKLFF. Here the CDR3 DNA reads TGTGCCAGCAGCACGAGACAGGGGGCGCTGGAAAAACTGTTTTTT.

The CDR3 bases are TGTGCCAGCAGCACAGGGACTACCAATGAGCAGTTCTTC. It translates to CASSTGTTNEQFF. J is TRBJ2-1 and V is TRBV13, with D possibly being TRBD2 (7 bases). The CDR3 contains 13 residues. The germline CDR1 and CDR2 sequences are PRHDT and FYEKMQ (reference sequence). Trimming stripped 5 bases from V and 6 bases from J, with 11 bases between.

This chain uses TRBV7-3 with TRBJ2-7, with D possibly matching TRBD2 (5 bases). CDR1 and CDR2 (germline): SGHTA, FQGTGA. The CDR3 covers 15 residues. Trimming removed 2 bases from V and 3 bases from J, with 14 bases in between. CDR3 in DNA: TGTGCCAGCAGCTTATCAGGTGGACTCTTCTACGAGCAGTACTTC. Protein sequence: CASSLSGGLFYEQYF.

This chain links TRBV28 with TRBJ2-7; TRBD1 agrees at 7 bases. The ends lost 8 bases at V and 1 base at J; junction bases unmatched: 17. Germline V gives CDR1 MDHEN, CDR2 SYDVKM. The length of the CDR3 is 17 residues. The chain's CDR3 is CASVSIRGTEVSYEQYF. Here the CDR3 DNA reads TGTGCCAGCGTCTCCATCAGGGGGACGGAGGTTTCCTACGAGCAGTACTTC.

This sequence joins TRBV10-3 and TRBJ2-7; 12 bases align to TRBD1. This CDR3 comprises 15 residues. Germline-derived CDR1 and CDR2 are ENHRY and SYGVKD. The ends lost 2 bases at V and 4 bases at J; junction bases unmatched: 3. CDR3 nucleotides: TGTGCCATCAGTGAGGGGACAGGGGGCTCTTACGAGCAGTACTTC. Protein product: CAISEGTGGSYEQYF.

The chain joins TRBV15 to TRBJ1-2, with TRBD1 identical over 8 bases. Germline loops: CDR1 LNHNV, CDR2 YYDKDF (reference sequence). V shed 1 base, J shed 8 bases, and the junction held 15 bases outside the gene matches. The length of the CDR3 is 17 residues. The CDR3 spells CATSRVRRGQATGGYTF. The CDR3 region has the DNA TGTGCCACCAGCAGAGTACGCCGGGGACAGGCCACAGGGGGCTACACCTTC. Filled out from reference TRBV15 and TRBJ1-2, the complete variable domain reads DAMVIQNPRYQVTQFGKPVTLSCSQTLNHNVMYWYQQKSSQAPKLLFHYYDKDFNNEADTPDNFQSRRPNTSFCFLDIRSPGLGDTAMYLCATSRVRRGQATGGYTFGSGTRLTVV.

The V call is TRBV5-8, the J call TRBJ1-2; TRBD1 aligns across 8 bases. In germline, CDR1 is SGHTS, CDR2 YDEGEE. The CDR3 spans 16 residues. Germline trimming cut 4 bases from V and 7 bases from J; bases unmatched to any gene: 15. CDR3 protein: CASSTWTGTLYSGYTF. The DNA of the CDR3 is TGTGCCAGCAGCACGTGGACAGGGACACTATATAGTGGCTACACCTTC.

The rearrangement links TRBV11-3 to TRBJ2-7; 7 bases are a match to TRBD1. V lost 5 bases, J lost 3 bases, and 19 bases stayed unmatched. The CDR3 is made up of 18 amino acids. The germline gives CDR1 SGHNT, CDR2 YENEEA. The CDR3 bases are TGTGCCAGCAGCCTCCAAACGGAAGTCTGGGACAGAGTCTACGAGCAGTACTTC. Its protein is CASSLQTEVWDRVYEQYF.